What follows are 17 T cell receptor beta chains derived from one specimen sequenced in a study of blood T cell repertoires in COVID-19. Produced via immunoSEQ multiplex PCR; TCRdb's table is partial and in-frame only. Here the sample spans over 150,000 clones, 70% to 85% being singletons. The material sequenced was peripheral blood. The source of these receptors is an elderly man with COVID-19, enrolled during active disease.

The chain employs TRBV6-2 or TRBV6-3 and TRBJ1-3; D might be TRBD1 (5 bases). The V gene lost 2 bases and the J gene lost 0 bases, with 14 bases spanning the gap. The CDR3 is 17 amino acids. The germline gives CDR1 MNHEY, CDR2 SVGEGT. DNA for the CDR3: TGTGCCAGCAGTTACGTCCGGGGGGGACTCTCTGGAAACACCATATATTTT. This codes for CASSYVRGGLSGNTIYF.

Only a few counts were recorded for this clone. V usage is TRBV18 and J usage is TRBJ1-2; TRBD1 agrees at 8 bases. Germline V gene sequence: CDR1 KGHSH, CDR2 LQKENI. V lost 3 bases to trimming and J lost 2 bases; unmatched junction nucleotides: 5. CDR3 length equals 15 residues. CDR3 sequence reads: CASSPMTGDNYGYTF. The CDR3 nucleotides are TGTGCCAGCTCACCCATGACAGGGGACAACTATGGCTACACCTTC.

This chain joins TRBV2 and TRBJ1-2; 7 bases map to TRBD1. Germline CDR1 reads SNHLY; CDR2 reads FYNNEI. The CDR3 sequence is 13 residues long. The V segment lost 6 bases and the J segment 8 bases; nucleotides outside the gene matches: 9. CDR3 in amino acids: CASSGDSGSGYTF. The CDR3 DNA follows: TGTGCCAGCAGCGGGGACAGCGGGTCGGGCTACACCTTC.

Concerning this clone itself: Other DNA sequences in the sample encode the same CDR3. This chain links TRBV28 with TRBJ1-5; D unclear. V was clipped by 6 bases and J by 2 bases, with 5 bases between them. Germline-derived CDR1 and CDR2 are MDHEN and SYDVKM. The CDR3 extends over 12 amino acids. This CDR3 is CASSQGNQPQHF. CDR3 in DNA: TGTGCCAGCAGCCAGGGCAATCAGCCCCAGCATTTT.

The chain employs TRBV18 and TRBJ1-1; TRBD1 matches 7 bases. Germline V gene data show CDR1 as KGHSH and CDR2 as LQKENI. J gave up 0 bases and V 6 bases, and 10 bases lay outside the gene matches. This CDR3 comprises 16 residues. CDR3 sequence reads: CASSPTTGLVNTEAFF. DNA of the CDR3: TGTGCCAGCTCCCCTACGACAGGGCTGGTGAACACTGAAGCTTTCTTT.

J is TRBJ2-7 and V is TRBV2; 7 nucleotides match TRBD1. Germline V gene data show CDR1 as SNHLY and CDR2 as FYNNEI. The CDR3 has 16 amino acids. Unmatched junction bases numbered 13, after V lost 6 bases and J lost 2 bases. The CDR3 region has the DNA TGTGCCAGCAGCGAGGTTGGGCAGGGGGAAACCTACGAGCAGTACTTC. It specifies CASSEVGQGETYEQYF.

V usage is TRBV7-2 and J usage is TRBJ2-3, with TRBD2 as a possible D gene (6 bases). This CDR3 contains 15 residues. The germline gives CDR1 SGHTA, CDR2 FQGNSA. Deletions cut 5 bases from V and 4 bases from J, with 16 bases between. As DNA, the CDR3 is TGTGCCAGCAGCCCCTCGGCGGGGAGAGCAGATACGCAGTATTTT. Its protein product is CASSPSAGRADTQYF.

In nucleotides, the CDR3 is TGTGCCAGCAGCCAACCGACAGGGGTGAACACCGGGGAGCTGTTTTTT. It translates to CASSQPTGVNTGELFF. This sequence joins TRBV3-1 (or the pseudogene TRBV3-2) and TRBJ2-2; 8 nucleotides match TRBD1. The CDR3 runs 16 residues. Germline V CDR1 and CDR2: LGHDT, YNNKEL (reference sequence). Germline trimming cut 2 bases from V and 1 base from J; bases unmatched to any gene: 3.

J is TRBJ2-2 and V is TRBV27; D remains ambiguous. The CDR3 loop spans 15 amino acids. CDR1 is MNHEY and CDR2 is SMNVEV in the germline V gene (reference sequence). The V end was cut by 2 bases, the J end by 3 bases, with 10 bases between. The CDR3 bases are TGTGCCAGCAGTTTAACTCTATCGGACACCGGGGAGCTGTTTTTT. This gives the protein CASSLTLSDTGELFF.

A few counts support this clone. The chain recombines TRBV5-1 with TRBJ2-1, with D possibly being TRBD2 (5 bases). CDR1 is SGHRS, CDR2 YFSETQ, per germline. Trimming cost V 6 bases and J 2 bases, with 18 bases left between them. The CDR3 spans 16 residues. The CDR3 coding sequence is TGCGCCAGCATCCATGGAGGAGGAGTGCCCTACAATGAGCAGTTCTTC. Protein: CASIHGGGVPYNEQFF. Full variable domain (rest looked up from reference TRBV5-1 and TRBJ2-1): KAGVTQTPRYLIKTRGQQVTLSCSPISGHRSVSWYQQTPGQGLQFLFEYFSETQRNKGNFPGRFSGRQFSNSRSEMNVSTLELGDSALYLCASIHGGGVPYNEQFFGPGTRLTVL.

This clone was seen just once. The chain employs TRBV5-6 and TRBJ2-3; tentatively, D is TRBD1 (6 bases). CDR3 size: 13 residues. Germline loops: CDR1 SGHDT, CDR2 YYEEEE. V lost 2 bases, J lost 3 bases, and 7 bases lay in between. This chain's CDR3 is CASSFQGTDTQYF. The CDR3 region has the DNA TGTGCCAGCAGCTTTCAGGGGACAGATACGCAGTATTTT. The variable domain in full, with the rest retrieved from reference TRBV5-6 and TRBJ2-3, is DAGVTQSPTHLIKTRGQQVTLRCSPKSGHDTVSWYQQALGQGPQFIFQYYEEEERQRGNFPDRFSGHQFPNYSSELNVNALLLGDSALYLCASSFQGTDTQYFGPGTRLTVL.

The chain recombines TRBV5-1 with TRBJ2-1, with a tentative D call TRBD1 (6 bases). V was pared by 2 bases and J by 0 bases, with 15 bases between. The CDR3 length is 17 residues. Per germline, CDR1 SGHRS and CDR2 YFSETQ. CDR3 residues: CASSLGSGRGSYNEQFF. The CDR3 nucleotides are TGCGCCAGCAGCTTAGGGTCGGGCAGGGGCTCCTACAATGAGCAGTTCTTC.

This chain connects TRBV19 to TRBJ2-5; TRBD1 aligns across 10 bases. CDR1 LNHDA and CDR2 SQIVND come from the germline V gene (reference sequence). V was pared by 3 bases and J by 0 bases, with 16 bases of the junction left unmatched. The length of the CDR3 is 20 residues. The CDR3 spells CASSILPGQGTDWYQETQYF. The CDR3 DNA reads TGTGCCAGTAGTATTCTACCGGGACAGGGGACAGATTGGTACCAAGAGACCCAGTACTTC.

This CDR3 reads CASGIRGMRGNTIYF. In nucleotides, the CDR3 is TGTGCCAGCGGCATCAGGGGTATGCGTGGAAACACCATATATTTT. The V and J genes are TRBV28 and TRBJ1-3, with D possibly matching TRBD1 (6 bases). With 8 bases removed from V and 3 bases from J, the gap between germline ends came to 17 bases. There are 15 residues in the CDR3. The V gene's germline CDR1 is MDHEN and CDR2 SYDVKM.

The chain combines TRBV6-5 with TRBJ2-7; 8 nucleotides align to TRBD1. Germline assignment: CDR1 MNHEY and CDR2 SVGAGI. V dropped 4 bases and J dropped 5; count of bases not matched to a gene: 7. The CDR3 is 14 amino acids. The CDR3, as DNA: TGTGCCAGCAGTTTACGGACAGGGACCCACGAGCAGTACTTC. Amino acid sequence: CASSLRTGTHEQYF.

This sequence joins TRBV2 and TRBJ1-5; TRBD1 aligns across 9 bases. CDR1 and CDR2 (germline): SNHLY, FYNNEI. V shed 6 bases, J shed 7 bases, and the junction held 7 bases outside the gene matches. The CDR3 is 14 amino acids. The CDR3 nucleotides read TGTGCCAGCAGGGTCTACAGGGGGCTACAGCCCCAGCATTTT. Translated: CASRVYRGLQPQHF. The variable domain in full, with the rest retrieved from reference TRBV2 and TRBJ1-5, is EPEVTQTPSHQVTQMGQEVILRCVPISNHLYFYWYRQILGQKVEFLVSFYNNEISEKSEIFDDQFSVERPDGSNFTLKIRSTKLEDSAMYFCASRVYRGLQPQHFGDGTRLSIL.

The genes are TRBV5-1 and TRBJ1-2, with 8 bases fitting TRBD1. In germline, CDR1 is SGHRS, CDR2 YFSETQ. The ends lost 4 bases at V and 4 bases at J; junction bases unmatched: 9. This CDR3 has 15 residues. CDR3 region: CASSPGQASRYGYTF. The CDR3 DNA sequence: TGCGCCAGCAGCCCGGGACAGGCTTCTCGCTATGGCTACACCTTC.